This T cell receptor (beta chain) was retrieved from a study of read filtering for tumor transcriptome and immune sequencing. Looking at the study overall: 8 patients were R-ISS I, more than 15 were R-ISS II, six or seven were R-ISS III. Whole-transcriptome libraries were prepared after DNase treatment.

Molecular barcoded adaptors covering alpha/delta and beta/gamma chains were used on 400 to 450 ng RNA. TCRdb re-derived calls from the reads in MiXCR, one entry per CDR3 protein. The table lists about 38,000 distinct CDR3 sequences, about an eighth of them singletons. The sample holds many counts of this clonotype. Germline V gives CDR1 SEHNR, CDR2 FQNEAQ (reference sequence). CDR3 size: 16 residues. Trimming removed 10 bases from V and 0 bases from J; junction bases left unmatched: 11. The specimen was a population of CD138-negative cells sorted from bone marrow. This chain uses TRBV7-9 with TRBJ2-3; 9 nucleotides line up with TRBD1. The sequence derives from a donor aged 40 or older with multiple myeloma. The CDR3 is CATPSRGTGSTDTQYF. The DNA for the CDR3 is TGTGCCACGCCCAGCAGGGGGACAGGGAGCACAGATACGCAGTATTTT.